This TCR beta chain originates from a study of T cell clones after liver transplantation. Looking at the study overall: Post-transplant blood was tracked for graft-donor-reactive T cell clones identified in a pre-transplant mixed lymphocyte reaction. HCV positivity affected three of eight recipients; the rest lacked autoimmune or viral indications. Tolerant meant at least one year fully off immunosuppression without liver enzymes above twice normal.

Of note for this clone: The antigen is undetermined.

The V and J ends lost 5 bases and 4 bases respectively, with 20 bases between them. Germline values: CDR1 SEHNR, CDR2 FQNEAQ (reference sequence). The CDR3 contains 16 residues. The data were produced by immunoSEQ multiplex PCR, yet TCRdb's version contains in-frame clones alone and is incomplete. The sample holds roughly 100,000 clones, roughly four fifths seen once. The study's findings and limits: Low donor cell numbers restricted donor-reactive repertoire measurement in a couple of subjects.

The receptor comes from a human donor who received a liver transplant. Source: CD4+ T cells from blood, taken before liver transplant. V usage is TRBV7-9 and J usage is TRBJ1-1; D is perhaps TRBD1 (6 bases). CDR3 nucleotide sequence: TGTGCCAGCAGCGCCAACGGGGGCGGGGGCGGCACTGAAGCTTTCTTT. Translating it yields CASSANGGGGGTEAFF. Drawing the rest from reference TRBV7-9 and TRBJ1-1, the complete variable domain is DTGVSQNPRHKITKRGQNVTFRCDPISEHNRLYWYRQTLGQGPEFLTYFQNEAQLEKSRLLSDRFSAERPKGSFSTLEIQRTEQGDSAMYLCASSANGGGGGTEAFFGQGTRLTVV.